This T cell receptor beta chain is drawn from a study of blood T cell repertoires in COVID-19. The wider study: In each case, the material was cDNA or gDNA derived from T cells, B-cell-depleted T cells, or PBMCs.

Source study methods: The assay estimated nucleated cells by amplifying reference gene primers. The repertoire was sequenced with immunoSEQ multiplex PCR; TCRdb's copy has only in-frame clones and lacks some. V, J and clone size reflect that table, while D and trimming were determined from the DNA. The sample holds some 410,000 clones, around nine tenths seen once. Donors were grouped by their self-reported clinical history. In this sample, this clone turned up once. Germline CDR1 SNHLY, CDR2 FYNNEI. The CDR3 extends over 15 amino acids. V shed 5 bases, J shed 6 bases, and the junction held 6 bases outside the gene matches.

The clonotype comes from a woman aged 25-40 years with acute COVID-19. The sequenced material came from PBMCs or T cells enriched from blood (not recorded which). The V call is TRBV2, the J call TRBJ1-6, with TRBD1 matching 8 bases. The CDR3: CASSTGQGGNSPLHF. The CDR3 DNA reads TGTGCCAGCAGTACCGGACAGGGTGGTAATTCACCCCTCCACTTT.